The sequence of this TCR beta chain was determined in a study of cytomegalovirus exposure and HLA in healthy donors. Study in general: Per a later analysis, the approximately 690 first-cohort and over 90 validation repertoires shared one platform. Study-wide results and limits: There were three CMV-associated chains whose specificity for CMV antigens was confirmed in vitro. Researchers catalogued around 150 TCR beta chains as cytomegalovirus-associated.

Trimming took 3 bases from V and 4 from J; bases not matched to a gene: 5. The length of the CDR3 is 15 residues. CDR1 is MGHDK, CDR2 SYGVNS, per germline. This clone was detected a few times. Its target is not known. The table came from immunoSEQ multiplex PCR; TCRdb's copy has only in-frame clones and leaves some out. This table holds 190,000 or so clones, around 82% found once. Sequencing input: PBMCs. The chain recombines TRBV25-1 with TRBJ1-2; 10 bases match TRBD1. The source of this sequence is a woman aged 18-29 years in good health and CMV-seropositive. The CDR3 here is CASSDATGGLYGYTF. CDR3 coding DNA: TGTGCCAGCAGTGACGCGACAGGGGGCCTCTATGGCTACACCTTC.